This passage covers 30 T cell receptor beta chains from one sample sequenced in a study of T-cell memory formation after mild COVID-19. Using its own MiXCR run on the 5' RACE reads, TCRdb lists one record per CDR3 protein. The sample includes roughly 550,000 distinct CDR3 sequences, roughly 22% of them seen just once. Sequencing was done on a sample of PBMCs or a T cell subset sorted from them (not recorded which). The source of these receptors is an adult woman who had mild COVID-19 (a few samples of this study predate the infection). Cell type and time point are not known.

This clonotype turned up a few times. The chain uses TRBV6-6 and TRBJ1-1; D perhaps matches TRBD1 (6 bases). CDR1 and CDR2 from the germline V gene are MNHNY and SVGAGI (reference sequence). V lost 6 bases to trimming and J lost 6 bases, with 17 bases between them. The length of the CDR3 is 14 residues. Written as DNA, the CDR3 is TGTGCCAGCAGCGAGCCCGAGGGGGACGCTGAAGCTTTCTTT. Its protein product is CASSEPEGDAEAFF.

The chain joins TRBV12-3 or TRBV12-4 to TRBJ2-7, with a tentative D call TRBD1 (6 bases). V gave up 5 bases and J gave up 4 bases, with 18 bases separating them. This CDR3 contains 15 residues. This chain's CDR3 is CASSPIRGKTYEQYF. CDR3 in DNA: TGTGCCAGCAGTCCAATCAGGGGTAAGACGTACGAGCAGTACTTC.

This sequence joins TRBV6-5 and TRBJ1-2; a weak D match, TRBD1 (6 bases). CDR3 length: 15 residues. The germline V gene has CDR1 MNHEY and CDR2 SVGAGI. The V end lost 2 bases, the J end lost 8 bases, and 18 bases lay between the germline ends. The CDR3 loop reads CASSYGTSQSKGYTF. DNA for the CDR3: TGTGCCAGCAGTTACGGGACATCACAATCGAAGGGCTACACCTTC.

This clonotype turned up a few times. V and J are TRBV25-1 and TRBJ2-1; D not resolved. V lost 3 bases to trimming and J lost 2 bases, with 14 bases between them. Germline loops: CDR1 MGHDK, CDR2 SYGVNS. The CDR3 length is 16 residues. CDR3 loop: CASSEYMGGTYNEQFF. The CDR3 DNA is TGTGCCAGCAGTGAGTATATGGGCGGAACCTACAATGAGCAGTTCTTC.

The CDR3 bases are TGTGCCAGCAGTTCGATAGGGACTACCCTCTCCTACGAGCAGTACTTC. Translated: CASSSIGTTLSYEQYF. This chain joins TRBV7-9 and TRBJ2-7; 7 positions agree with TRBD2. CDR1 and CDR2 from the germline V gene are SEHNR and FQNEAQ (reference sequence). With V trimmed by 6 bases and J by 0 bases, 11 bases remained unmatched. The CDR3 runs to 16 residues.

This clonotype came up many times. V gene TRBV5-4 combines with J gene TRBJ2-1, with D tentatively TRBD2 (5 bases). There are 12 residues in the CDR3. Trimming took off 2 bases at V and 10 bases at J, with 10 bases between the two ends. Germline assignment: CDR1 SGHNT and CDR2 YYREEE (reference sequence). CDR3 in amino acids: CASSLGSTEQFF. CDR3 sequence (DNA): TGTGCCAGCAGCTTAGGGAGCACCGAGCAGTTCTTC. Drawing the rest from reference TRBV5-4 and TRBJ2-1, the complete variable domain is ETGVTQSPTHLIKTRGQQVTLRCSSQSGHNTVSWYQQALGQGPQFIFQYYREEENGRGNFPPRFSGLQFPNYSSELNVNALELDDSALYLCASSLGSTEQFFGPGTRLTVL.

This clonotype was picked up a small number of times. This chain connects TRBV20-1 to TRBJ2-7, with D perhaps matching TRBD2 (6 bases). Trimming shortened V by 2 bases and J by 0 bases, and 14 bases separated the two germline ends. Looked up from germline, CDR1 is DFQATT and CDR2 is SNEGSKA (reference sequence). The CDR3 totals 15 residues. The CDR3 coding sequence is TGCAGTGCTAGATCGGTAGTGGACTACTCCTACGAGCAGTACTTC. This sequence encodes CSARSVVDYSYEQYF.

This clonotype was seen a few times. The rearrangement links TRBV18 to TRBJ2-1; D might be TRBD1 (6 bases). This CDR3 comprises 12 residues. V was clipped by 3 bases and J by 14 bases, with 14 bases between them. The germline V gene encodes CDR1 KGHSH and CDR2 LQKENI. The CDR3 DNA sequence: TGTGCCAGCTCACCGCTCCAGGGGATAGAGTTCTTC. Translating gives CASSPLQGIEFF.

A few counts support this clonotype. The CDR3 DNA reads as TGTGCCAGCAGCTTAGCGATAGCGGGGGGCCTTGAGCAGTTCTTC. Translated: CASSLAIAGGLEQFF. The chain is built from TRBV11-2 and TRBJ2-1; 10 bases match TRBD2. This CDR3 has 15 residues. CDR1 and CDR2 (germline): SGHAT, FQNNGV. V lost 1 base and J lost 9; bases outside the gene matches: 6.

The chain is built from TRBV7-2 and TRBJ2-3; the match to TRBD2 covers 9 bases. The V gene end was trimmed by 4 bases and the J gene end by 4 bases; junction bases not matched to a gene: 15. The CDR3 sequence is 18 residues long. The V gene's germline CDR1 is SGHTA and CDR2 FQGNSA. CDR3 DNA sequence: TGTGCCAGCAGCTCAGACCGGGGACTAGCTGGTTTGTCAGATACGCAGTATTTT. Translating it yields CASSSDRGLAGLSDTQYF.

This clonotype was recorded a few times. The chain joins TRBV10-3 to TRBJ1-1; unclear D gene. V was pared by 4 bases and J by 0 bases, with 6 bases between. Germline CDR1 is ENHRY and CDR2 is SYGVKD. This CDR3 region has 13 residues. This CDR3 reads CAISATVNTEAFF. The CDR3 region has the DNA TGTGCCATCAGTGCTACAGTGAACACTGAAGCTTTCTTT.

The gene calls are TRBV5-5 and TRBJ1-6, with 8 nucleotides matching TRBD1. The germline CDR1 and CDR2 sequences are SGHKS and YYEKEE (reference sequence). CDR3 length: 17 amino acids. The junction had 10 bases not matched to a gene; V was cut back by 4 bases and J by 4 bases. The CDR3: CASSTAQGESYNSPLHF. The CDR3 DNA reads TGTGCCAGCAGCACCGCACAGGGGGAGTCTTATAATTCACCCCTCCACTTT.

In its sample, this clonotype was seen a few times. The CDR3 coding sequence is TGTGCCAGCAGCGTATTAAGTACCGGGGAGCTGTTTTTT. Translated, it gives CASSVLSTGELFF. V usage is TRBV9 and J usage is TRBJ2-2; D is ambiguous. The CDR3 runs to 13 residues. Trimming stripped 1 base from V and 5 bases from J, with 6 bases between. Germline CDR1 is SGDLS and CDR2 is YYNGEE.

The table lists this clonotype with many counts. The chain links TRBV20-1 to TRBJ2-2; D possibly matches TRBD1 or TRBD2 (5 bases each). The CDR3 length is 14 residues. Germline CDR1 reads DFQATT; CDR2 reads SNEGSKA (reference sequence). The V end lost 0 bases, the J end lost 7 bases, and 12 bases lay between the germline ends. This CDR3 reads CSARDGRENGELFF. CDR3 nucleotide sequence: TGCAGTGCTAGAGATGGCAGGGAGAACGGGGAGCTGTTTTTT.

This clonotype was counted ten times or more. The V call is TRBV12-3 or TRBV12-4, the J call TRBJ2-5; TRBD2 matches at 11 bases. V shed 3 bases and J 4 bases; nucleotides not matched to a gene: 4. This CDR3 is 15 amino acids long. The CDR3 sequence: CASSLTGLAGETQYF. The DNA for the CDR3 is TGTGCCAGCAGTTTGACTGGACTAGCGGGAGAGACCCAGTACTTC.

This clonotype was counted between two and nine times. The V gene is TRBV5-6, the J gene TRBJ1-2; D is perhaps TRBD1 (5 bases). V was trimmed by 3 bases and J by 2 bases, leaving 17 bases between them. The CDR3 consists of 16 residues. Per the germline V gene, CDR1 is SGHDT and CDR2 is YYEEEE. CDR3 DNA sequence: TGTGCCAGCAGCTCAGGGCAAGATACAAGCAACTATGGCTACACCTTC. Its protein is CASSSGQDTSNYGYTF.

In this sample, this clonotype turned up a few times. The V gene is TRBV4-2, the J gene TRBJ2-5; the match to TRBD2 covers 8 bases. The V and J ends lost 5 bases and 5 bases, in that order; junction bases with no gene match: 10. CDR3 length: 15 amino acids. Germline V gene data show CDR1 as LGHNA and CDR2 as YNFKEQ. The CDR3 region is CASSSGAGGGETQYF. In DNA form, the CDR3 reads TGTGCCAGCAGCTCAGGGGCGGGAGGAGGGGAGACCCAGTACTTC.

This clonotype was seen many times. The chain recombines TRBV13 with TRBJ2-1; a possible D gene is TRBD2 (7 bases). The CDR3 runs to 13 residues. Germline CDR1 and CDR2: PRHDT and FYEKMQ (reference sequence). V dropped 3 bases and J dropped 7 bases, with 10 bases sitting between them. CDR3 sequence: CASSFGGLNEQFF. The DNA of the CDR3 is TGTGCCAGCAGCTTCGGGGGGCTAAATGAGCAGTTCTTC.

This clonotype showed up just a few times. The chain has TRBV20-1 and TRBJ2-7; 7 bases match TRBD2. Germline V gives CDR1 DFQATT, CDR2 SNEGSKA (reference sequence). This CDR3 has 14 amino acids. Trimming at V came to 3 bases and at J to 2 bases, leaving 7 bases not matched to a gene. The CDR3 protein is CSASRVGGTYEQYF. Written as DNA, the CDR3 is TGCAGTGCTAGCCGCGTGGGGGGGACCTACGAGCAGTACTTC.

V gene TRBV4-2 combines with J gene TRBJ2-1; 9 nucleotides agree with TRBD2. CDR1 is LGHNA and CDR2 is YNFKEQ in the germline V gene. V lost 4 bases and J lost 7; bases outside the gene matches: 14. The length of the CDR3 is 17 residues. CDR3 nucleotides: TGTGCCAGCAGCCCGGAACTACGGCGGGGGGGGACAAATGAGCAGTTCTTC. This translates into CASSPELRRGGTNEQFF.

This chain links TRBV7-9 with TRBJ1-4; TRBD1 agrees at 8 bases. V shed 3 bases and J 3 bases; nucleotides not matched to a gene: 0. Germline V gene data show CDR1 as SEHNR and CDR2 as FQNEAQ (reference sequence). The CDR3 totals 14 residues. CDR3 in DNA: TGTGCCAGCAGCTTGGGACAGGCTAATGAAAAACTGTTTTTT. Translating gives CASSLGQANEKLFF.

There are a few counts of this clonotype. The chain is built from TRBV7-9 and TRBJ2-5; D call uncertain. V was cut by 2 bases and J by 1 base, with 11 bases left in between. This CDR3 has 15 residues. Germline lookup yields CDR1 SEHNR and CDR2 FQNEAQ (reference sequence). CDR3 DNA sequence: TGTGCCAGCAGCTTATCGTCATATCTCCAAGAGACCCAGTACTTC. Translating it yields CASSLSSYLQETQYF.

This clonotype was counted a few times. CDR3 in DNA: TGTGCCAGTAGTCTCCCGGGACAGGGCACTGAAGCTTTCTTT. Translated, it gives CASSLPGQGTEAFF. The V gene is TRBV19, the J gene TRBJ1-1, with 9 bases matching TRBD1. Germline V gene data show CDR1 as LNHDA and CDR2 as SQIVND (reference sequence). The length of the CDR3 is 14 residues. V trimming: 5 bases; J trimming: 4 bases; junction bases outside the gene matches: 5.

This clonotype was counted between two and nine times. The CDR3, as DNA: TGCAGTGCTAGAGATCGCCAGGGAATTTTTAGCAATCAGCCCCAGCATTTT. It encodes CSARDRQGIFSNQPQHF. The gene calls are TRBV20-1 and TRBJ1-5; maybe TRBD1 (5 bases). Germline V lookup: CDR1 DFQATT, CDR2 SNEGSKA (reference sequence). The CDR3 has 17 amino acids. Trimming removed 0 bases from V and 0 bases from J, with 15 bases in between.

The rearrangement joins TRBV15 to TRBJ1-1; maybe TRBD1 (5 bases). Germline CDR1 LNHNV, CDR2 YYDKDF (reference sequence). The CDR3 loop spans 13 amino acids. V was pared by 0 bases and J by 11 bases, with 13 bases between. The CDR3 here is CATSRDRQGMAFF. For the CDR3, the DNA is TGTGCCACCAGCAGAGATCGTCAGGGTATGGCTTTCTTT.

This clonotype came up a few times. The chain recombines TRBV3-1 with TRBJ2-3; 11 positions match TRBD2. V was pared by 3 bases and J by 7 bases, with 6 bases of the junction left unmatched. The V gene's germline CDR1 is LGHDT and CDR2 YNNKEL (reference sequence). The CDR3 extends over 15 amino acids. The CDR3 sequence: CASSQQRTSGYTQYF. In DNA, the CDR3 is TGTGCCAGCAGCCAGCAGAGGACTAGCGGGTATACGCAGTATTTT.

This chain connects TRBV27 to TRBJ2-5, with D possibly TRBD1 on 5 matching bases. V lost 4 bases to trimming and J lost 4 bases, with 13 bases between them. Germline V lookup: CDR1 MNHEY, CDR2 SMNVEV (reference sequence). This CDR3 comprises 14 residues. CDR3 region: CASSSVGPGETQYF. CDR3 bases: TGTGCCAGCAGTTCCGTGGGGCCGGGAGAGACCCAGTACTTC.

The chain has TRBV21-1 and TRBJ2-7; no check of the table's D call, TRBD1, against the DNA was made. TRBV21-1 is marked as a pseudogene. The CDR3 contains 16 residues. The CDR3 DNA reads TGTGCCAGCGGAGCCCCCGGGACAGGTCATTGGAGGGAGCAGTACTTC. Residues: CASGAPGTGHWREQYF.

This clonotype has more than one count but fewer than ten. The rearrangement joins TRBV20-1 to TRBJ1-2, with D uncertain. The CDR3 is made up of 11 amino acids. Deletions cut 3 bases from V and 3 bases from J, with 5 bases between. Germline-derived CDR1 and CDR2 are DFQATT and SNEGSKA (reference sequence). The CDR3, as DNA: TGCAGTGCTAGCCCAGACTATGGCTACACCTTC. It encodes CSASPDYGYTF.

This chain connects TRBV5-6 to TRBJ2-3; 10 bases match TRBD1. Germline lookup yields CDR1 SGHDT and CDR2 YYEEEE. V lost 4 bases to trimming and J lost 6 bases; unmatched junction nucleotides: 8. The CDR3 covers 15 residues. CDR3 coding DNA: TGTGCCAGCAGCCTGCCGGGACAGGGGCTTGATACGCAGTATTTT. Translation: CASSLPGQGLDTQYF.